These 13 T cell receptor beta chains share one sample of origin, sequenced in a study of blood T cell repertoires in COVID-19. The assay was immunoSEQ multiplex PCR, and TCRdb's table has in-frame clones only and misses some. The data contain about 150,000 clones, approximately 82% of them singletons. Sequences were obtained from peripheral blood. The receptors derive from a human donor with acute or convalescent COVID-19. The donor label of this sample is uncertain.

The chain couples TRBV7-2 to TRBJ1-2; D unresolved. Germline CDR1 and CDR2: SGHTA and FQGNSA. Trimming cost V 2 bases and J 2 bases, with 9 bases left between them. This CDR3 has 14 residues. The CDR3 reads CASSLNPTNYGYTF. DNA for the CDR3: TGTGCCAGCAGCTTAAACCCGACAAACTATGGCTACACCTTC. Drawing the rest from reference TRBV7-2 and TRBJ1-2, the complete variable domain is GAGVSQSPSNKVTEKGKDVELRCDPISGHTALYWYRQSLGQGLEFLIYFQGNSAPDKSGLPSDRFSAERTGGSVSTLTIQRTQQEDSAVYLCASSLNPTNYGYTFGSGTRLTVV.

This clone was detected ten times or more. Other DNA sequences in the same sample also yield this CDR3. V is TRBV25-1 and J is TRBJ1-6; TRBD1 is a possible D gene (5 bases). The V and J ends lost 2 bases and 9 bases respectively, with 11 bases between them. CDR3 length: 14 amino acids. CDR1 is MGHDK, CDR2 SYGVNS, per germline. CDR3 bases: TGTGCCAGCAGTGAAAGGGGTAGGGGTTCACCCCTCCACTTT. It translates to CASSERGRGSPLHF.

The chain couples TRBV29-1 to TRBJ1-1, with D hard to call. CDR1 SQVTM and CDR2 ANQGSEA come from the germline V gene. With 7 bases removed from V and 4 bases from J, the gap between germline ends came to 13 bases. This CDR3 comprises 12 residues. DNA of the CDR3: TGCAGCGCCGTCGGTCCCGGCACTGAAGCTTTCTTT. This gives the protein CSAVGPGTEAFF.

The V gene is TRBV5-1, the J gene TRBJ1-2; 7 bases map to TRBD1. V lost 4 bases, J lost 8 bases, and 11 bases stayed unmatched. The CDR3 covers 14 residues. From germline, CDR1 is SGHRS and CDR2 YFSETQ. The CDR3 DNA sequence: TGCGCCAGCAGCGGGAAGGGGCAGGGGGTCGGCTACACCTTC. Protein: CASSGKGQGVGYTF. The whole variable domain, remainder taken from reference TRBV5-1 and TRBJ1-2, is KAGVTQTPRYLIKTRGQQVTLSCSPISGHRSVSWYQQTPGQGLQFLFEYFSETQRNKGNFPGRFSGRQFSNSRSEMNVSTLELGDSALYLCASSGKGQGVGYTFGSGTRLTVV.

The chain uses TRBV7-9 and TRBJ2-5; D might be TRBD2 (7 bases). This CDR3 region has 15 residues. V lost 3 bases and J lost 5, with 16 bases in between. In germline, CDR1 is SEHNR, CDR2 FQNEAQ (reference sequence). CDR3 DNA: TGTGCCAGCAGCTTCGGGGGCGGGGGAATTGAGACCCAGTACTTC. Protein: CASSFGGGGIETQYF.

V is TRBV6-5 and J is TRBJ1-2; D is ambiguous. Germline loops: CDR1 MNHEY, CDR2 SVGAGI. This CDR3 comprises 14 residues. Trimming shortened V by 5 bases and J by 2 bases, and 12 bases separated the two germline ends. CDR3 bases: TGTGCCAGCAGTAACCCTCCCGAGAACTATGGCTACACCTTC. Residues: CASSNPPENYGYTF.

The chain carries TRBV29-1 and TRBJ1-6; 10 bases match TRBD1. CDR3 length equals 15 residues. V gave up 6 bases and J gave up 8 bases; unmatched junction bases: 10. Germline CDR1 reads SQVTM; CDR2 reads ANQGSEA. The CDR3 nucleotides are TGCAGCGTCCGGGACAGGGGAGGTAGTGATTCACCCCTCCACTTT. Translation: CSVRDRGGSDSPLHF.

The gene calls are TRBV6-5 and TRBJ1-1, with D maybe TRBD1 (6 bases). Germline CDR1 reads MNHEY; CDR2 reads SVGAGI. Deletions cut 0 bases from V and 1 base from J, with 12 bases between. This CDR3 contains 16 residues. CDR3 sequence reads: CASSYSQGFGNTEAFF. The DNA of the CDR3 is TGTGCCAGCAGTTACTCCCAGGGGTTCGGGAACACTGAAGCTTTCTTT.

The V and J genes are TRBV6-5 and TRBJ2-7, with 8 bases identical to TRBD2. The CDR3 is made up of 15 amino acids. V shed 6 bases, J shed 4 bases, and the junction held 11 bases outside the gene matches. Germline CDR1 reads MNHEY; CDR2 reads SVGAGI. The DNA of the CDR3 is TGTGCCAGCAGGTCTCGGGGGGGGATGGCTTACGAGCAGTACTTC. Translation gives CASRSRGGMAYEQYF.

The rearrangement uses TRBV19 and TRBJ1-2, with D tentatively TRBD1 (6 bases). This CDR3 is built from 16 residues. Trimming stripped 5 bases from V and 9 bases from J, with 25 bases between. The germline CDR1 and CDR2 sequences are LNHDA and SQIVND (reference sequence). Here the CDR3 reads CASSSGTPLTRRRYTF. The CDR3 DNA follows: TGTGCCAGTAGTTCCGGGACACCCCTCACGCGAAGGCGCTACACCTTC.

The chain's CDR3 is CASSEEGSLLYEQYF. CDR3 coding DNA: TGTGCCAGCAGTGAAGAGGGGTCCTTACTATACGAGCAGTACTTC. V and J are TRBV2 and TRBJ2-7; TRBD1 might be the D (5 bases). From germline, CDR1 is SNHLY and CDR2 FYNNEI. The CDR3 has 15 amino acids. Trimming cost V 1 base and J 4 bases, with 14 bases left between them.

The chain recombines TRBV5-1 with TRBJ1-2; 8 bases line up with TRBD1. With V trimmed by 1 base and J by 4 bases, 9 bases remained unmatched. Germline V gene data show CDR1 as SGHRS and CDR2 as YFSETQ. The CDR3 is made up of 16 amino acids. CDR3 amino acids: CASSLLQGAVPYGYTF. The CDR3 DNA sequence: TGCGCCAGCAGCTTGCTGCAGGGGGCGGTTCCCTATGGCTACACCTTC.

CDR3 nucleotides: TGTGCCAGTAGTATTGGACAGGGTTCCGGGGAGCTGTTTTTT. It is translated as CASSIGQGSGELFF. The V and J genes are TRBV19 and TRBJ2-2; TRBD1 aligns across 8 bases. Germline lookup yields CDR1 LNHDA and CDR2 SQIVND (reference sequence). The ends lost 3 bases at V and 6 bases at J; junction bases unmatched: 3. There are 14 residues in the CDR3.